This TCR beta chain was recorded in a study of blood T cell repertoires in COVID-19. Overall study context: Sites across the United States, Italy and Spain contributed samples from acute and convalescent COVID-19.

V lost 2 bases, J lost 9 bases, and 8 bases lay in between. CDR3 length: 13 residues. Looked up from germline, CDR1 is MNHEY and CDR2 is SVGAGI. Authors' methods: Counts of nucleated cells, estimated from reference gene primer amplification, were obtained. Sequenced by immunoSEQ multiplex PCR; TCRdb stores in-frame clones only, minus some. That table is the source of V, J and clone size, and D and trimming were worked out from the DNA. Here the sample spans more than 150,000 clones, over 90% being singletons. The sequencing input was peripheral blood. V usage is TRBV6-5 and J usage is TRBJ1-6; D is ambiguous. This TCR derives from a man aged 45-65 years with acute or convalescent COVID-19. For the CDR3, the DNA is TGTGCCAGCAGTTACGGTGAGGGTTCACCCCTCCACTTT. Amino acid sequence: CASSYGEGSPLHF.